These T cell receptor beta chains were read from a single sample in a study of blood T cells in healthy people across ages. TCRdb processed the 5' RACE reads anew with MiXCR; each CDR3 protein has one entry. The sample lists about 800,000 distinct CDR3 sequences, roughly 25% occurring once. Separately, the same data were catalogued under a study of T cells of mothers and their children.

Sequenced sample: blood. These receptors were collected from a boy aged 5-17 years in good health. Each CDR3 is given with its conserved first and last residue. D genes are given only for firm matches. The size entry is marked missing in some rows and otherwise reads once, few, many or a size class.

CDR3aa,CDR3nt,j_gene,v_gene,d_gene,abundance
CASISTSGIVSEQYF,TGTGCCAGCATCTCGACTAGCGGGATCGTCTCCGAGCAGTACTTC,TRBJ2-7,TRBV2,TRBD2,few
CASSRAYGTSPYQETQYF,TGTGCCAGCAGCCGAGCGTACGGGACATCTCCGTACCAAGAGACCCAGTACTTC,TRBJ2-5,TRBV28,NA,few
CASSPSGRGPGETQYF,TGTGCCAGCAGTCCCTCCGGGCGGGGGCCTGGGGAGACCCAGTACTTC,TRBJ2-5,TRBV12-3/TRBV12-4,NA,NA
CSASVTGTYEQYF,TGCAGTGCTAGTGTTACAGGGACCTACGAGCAGTACTTC,TRBJ2-7,TRBV20-1,NA,few
CAWSRVNYGYTF,TGTGCCTGGAGTAGAGTTAACTATGGCTACACCTTC,TRBJ1-2,TRBV30,NA,NA
CASSQDEEERGYTF,TGCGCCAGCAGCCAAGATGAGGAGGAGCGCGGCTACACCTTC,TRBJ1-2,TRBV4-3,NA,NA
CASSPDRSSGYTF,TGTGCCAGCAGTCCCGACAGGTCATCCGGCTACACCTTC,TRBJ1-2,TRBV12-3/TRBV12-4,NA,few
CASSQALRDRSTDTQYF,TGCGCCAGCAGCCAGGCCCTCCGGGACAGGAGCACAGATACGCAGTATTTT,TRBJ2-3,TRBV4-1,TRBD1,NA
CASSPQSGSGGSTDTQYF,TGTGCCAGCTCACCACAGAGCGGGAGTGGGGGGAGCACAGATACGCAGTATTTT,TRBJ2-3,TRBV18,TRBD2,NA
CASSHLNMNTEAFF,TGTGCCAGCAGCCACCTTAACATGAACACTGAAGCTTTCTTT,TRBJ1-1,TRBV14,NA,NA
CASSLSEQYF,TGTGCCAGCAGCCTTAGCGAGCAGTACTTC,TRBJ2-7,TRBV11-2,NA,few
CASEEGQAYQPQHF,TGTGCCAGCGAGGAAGGGCAGGCATATCAGCCCCAGCATTTT,TRBJ1-5,TRBV6-1,NA,NA
CSARNDWEYF,TGCAGTGCTAGGAACGATTGGGAGTACTTC,TRBJ2-1,TRBV20-1,NA,NA
CASSRDRGGETQYF,TGTGCCAGCAGCCGTGACAGGGGAGGAGAGACCCAGTACTTC,TRBJ2-5,TRBV7-2,TRBD1,many
CATSRQRGDTQYF,TGTGCCACCAGCCGACAGAGGGGGGATACGCAGTATTTT,TRBJ2-3,TRBV24-1,NA,NA
CASSSQGHSGANVLTF,TGTGCCAGCAGCTCACAGGGGCACTCTGGGGCCAACGTCCTGACTTTC,TRBJ2-6,TRBV7-9,TRBD1,few
CAISALDRAYEQYF,TGTGCCATCAGTGCCCTGGACAGGGCCTACGAGCAGTACTTC,TRBJ2-7,TRBV10-3,TRBD1,NA
CASSVDTKGNQPQHF,TGTGCCAGCAGTGTGGACACAAAGGGTAATCAGCCCCAGCATTTT,TRBJ1-5,TRBV2,NA,NA
CSARGPQGGSTDTQYF,TGCAGTGCTAGAGGACCGCAGGGGGGGAGCACAGATACGCAGTATTTT,TRBJ2-3,TRBV20-1,NA,NA
CGVEDRTGTNYGYTF,TGCGGCGTTGAAGATAGAACAGGGACTAACTATGGCTACACCTTC,TRBJ1-2,TRBV29-1,NA,NA
CASSYMGRQETQYF,TGTGCCAGCAGTTACATGGGCAGACAAGAGACCCAGTACTTC,TRBJ2-5,TRBV6-6,NA,NA
CASSSMSEQYF,TGTGCCAGCAGCTCGATGAGCGAGCAGTACTTC,TRBJ2-7,TRBV4-2,NA,NA
CASSGAGLGNYEQYF,TGTGCCAGCAGTGGAGCGGGGCTCGGAAACTACGAGCAGTACTTC,TRBJ2-7,TRBV6-1,TRBD2,NA
CASIDIAGAYEQYF,TGTGCCAGCATAGACATTGCGGGGGCCTACGAGCAGTACTTC,TRBJ2-7,TRBV6-2/TRBV6-3,TRBD2,NA
CSAYRSDEKLFF,TGCAGTGCATATAGATCGGATGAAAAACTGTTTTTT,TRBJ1-4,TRBV20-1,NA,NA
CASSHTKDYEQYF,TGTGCCAGCAGTCATACTAAGGACTACGAGCAGTACTTC,TRBJ2-7,TRBV6-5,NA,many
CASSFSWDGKGTTNEKLFF,TGTGCCAGCAGTTTTAGTTGGGACGGCAAGGGAACAACTAATGAAAAACTGTTTTTT,TRBJ1-4,TRBV28,NA,few
CSASIRQGPNYGYTF,TGCAGTGCTAGTATCAGACAGGGACCGAACTATGGCTACACCTTC,TRBJ1-2,TRBV20-1,TRBD1,NA
CSVEDHWTSVYNEQFF,TGCAGCGTTGAAGATCATTGGACTAGCGTTTACAATGAGCAGTTCTTC,TRBJ2-1,TRBV29-1,TRBD2,NA
CASSSTGLAGNTIYF,TGTGCCAGCAGTTCAACAGGGTTGGCTGGAAACACCATATATTTT,TRBJ1-3,TRBV28,NA,few
CASRGFGENIQYF,TGTGCCAGCAGGGGGTTCGGGGAAAACATTCAGTACTTC,TRBJ2-4,TRBV27,NA,NA
CASTRGPQETQFF,TGTGCCAGCACCAGGGGGCCCCAAGAGACCCAGTTCTTC,TRBJ2-1,TRBV27,TRBD1,few
CASKGQGGGYTF,TGTGCCAGCAAGGGACAGGGGGGCGGCTACACCTTC,TRBJ1-2,TRBV2,TRBD1,few
CASSLGGDPNTEAFF,TGTGCCAGCAGCTTAGGTGGGGACCCGAACACTGAAGCTTTCTTT,TRBJ1-1,TRBV7-8,NA,few
CASSPTATNEQYF,TGTGCCAGCAGCCCAACAGCGACAAACGAGCAGTACTTC,TRBJ2-7,TRBV7-9,NA,few
CSALTGTHSNNEQFF,TGCAGTGCTTTAACCGGGACTCACTCCAACAATGAGCAGTTCTTC,TRBJ2-1,TRBV20-1,NA,few
CASSSRGSEAFF,TGTGCCAGCAGCTCTCGGGGTTCGGAAGCTTTCTTT,TRBJ1-1,TRBV7-2,NA,NA
CASSLGGGHEQFF,TGTGCCAGCAGCCTCGGGGGGGGACATGAGCAGTTCTTC,TRBJ2-1,TRBV7-6,TRBD2,few
CASSLGQTKEKLFF,TGTGCCAGCAGCTTAGGTCAGACAAAAGAAAAACTGTTTTTT,TRBJ1-4,TRBV7-9,NA,NA
CASSYYLAGGFYEQYF,TGTGCCAGCAGTTACTATCTAGCGGGAGGTTTCTACGAGCAGTACTTC,TRBJ2-7,TRBV6-2/TRBV6-3,TRBD2,NA
CASSLGVAGYEQYF,TGTGCCAGCAGCTTAGGAGTCGCAGGGTACGAGCAGTACTTC,TRBJ2-7,TRBV11-2,NA,few
CASSAPWGTEAFF,TGTGCCAGCAGCGCGCCCTGGGGCACTGAAGCTTTCTTT,TRBJ1-1,TRBV9,NA,few
CSARGLQGTSYEQYF,TGCAGTGCTAGAGGCCTACAGGGTACCTCCTACGAGCAGTACTTC,TRBJ2-7,TRBV20-1,NA,few
CSGCTNEKLFF,TGCAGCGGATGCACTAATGAAAAACTGTTTTTT,TRBJ1-4,TRBV29-1,NA,few
CASSFVGFLYGYTF,TGCGCCAGCAGTTTCGTTGGATTCCTCTATGGCTACACCTTC,TRBJ1-2,TRBV5-1,NA,NA
CASSTKTGATDTQYF,TGTGCCAGCAGTACAAAGACAGGGGCCACAGATACGCAGTATTTT,TRBJ2-3,TRBV6-5,TRBD1,NA
CASRDDSLAKNIQYF,TGTGCCAGCAGGGATGACTCTCTAGCCAAAAACATTCAGTACTTC,TRBJ2-4,TRBV28,NA,NA
CAISESMRGNRTDTQYF,TGTGCCATCAGTGAGTCGATGAGGGGCAATAGGACAGATACGCAGTATTTT,TRBJ2-3,TRBV10-3,NA,few
CASSLAPGQGMYNEQFF,TGTGCCAGCAGCTTAGCCCCTGGACAGGGGATGTACAATGAGCAGTTCTTC,TRBJ2-1,TRBV7-9,TRBD1,NA
CASSSRGVPYNEQFF,TGTGCCAGCAGTTCGCGGGGGGTCCCCTACAATGAGCAGTTCTTC,TRBJ2-1,TRBV28,TRBD2,once
CATSRDSSEQFF,TGTGCCACCAGCAGAGATTCATCCGAGCAGTTCTTC,TRBJ2-1,TRBV15,NA,NA
CASSFIVYGTQYF,TGCGCCAGCAGTTTTATCGTATACGGGACCCAGTACTTC,TRBJ2-5,TRBV28,NA,NA
CASTHGLRGAGQTQHF,TGTGCCAGCACGCACGGTTTGCGGGGGGCAGGTCAGACCCAGCATTTT,TRBJ1-5,TRBV12-3/TRBV12-4,NA,NA
CAIGQGAAIENEQFF,TGTGCCATCGGACAGGGGGCGGCTATAGAGAATGAGCAGTTCTTC,TRBJ2-1,TRBV13,TRBD1,NA
CASSFGIREQYF,TGTGCCAGCAGTTTTGGTATTCGGGAGCAGTACTTC,TRBJ2-7,TRBV12-3/TRBV12-4,NA,few
CASSGLAKGLAGRGSYNEQFF,TGTGCCAGCAGCGGATTAGCGAAGGGACTAGCGGGGAGGGGTTCCTACAATGAGCAGTTCTTC,TRBJ2-1,TRBV11-2,TRBD2,few
CSVILGGAKNQPQHF,TGCAGCGTCATTCTCGGGGGCGCGAAAAATCAGCCCCAGCATTTT,TRBJ1-5,TRBV29-1,NA,NA
CASSQDVGGLAASTDTQYF,TGCGCCAGCAGCCAAGATGTGGGGGGACTAGCGGCTAGCACAGATACGCAGTATTTT,TRBJ2-3,TRBV4-1,TRBD2,NA
CASSQPGQGRGYTF,TGTGCCAGCAGCCAACCGGGACAGGGCAGGGGCTACACCTTC,TRBJ1-2,TRBV3-1,TRBD1,NA